The 16 T cell receptor beta chains presented below share a single source sample, sequenced in a study of CD8 T cells in ankylosing spondylitis. TCRdb called the 5' RACE reads again in MiXCR, with one record for every CDR3 protein. The sample lists roughly 280,000 distinct CDR3 sequences, around 20% seen once, with roughly 8% in the top ten. Sequences were obtained from blood, either unsorted or a sorted T cell fraction (not recorded which). Receptor source: a male donor with ankylosing spondylitis or in good health (not recorded which).

This clonotype was detected only a few times. J is TRBJ2-5 and V is TRBV5-1, with TRBD1 matching 12 bases. J gave up 5 bases and V 7 bases, and 6 bases lay outside the gene matches. CDR1 and CDR2 from the germline V gene are SGHRS and YFSETQ. The CDR3 is made up of 14 amino acids. CDR3 sequence reads: CASAGTGGIETQYF. CDR3 nucleotides: TGCGCCAGCGCCGGGACAGGGGGCATCGAGACCCAGTACTTC.

This clonotype came up a few times. The V and J genes are TRBV6-5 and TRBJ2-7; TRBD2 matches 7 bases. CDR1 MNHEY and CDR2 SVGAGI come from the germline V gene. This CDR3 has 17 amino acids. J gave up 0 bases and V 2 bases, and 10 bases lay outside the gene matches. The CDR3 protein is CASSYTGGPTPSYEQYV. Written as DNA, the CDR3 is TGTGCCAGCAGTTACACGGGGGGACCTACCCCCTCCTACGAGCAGTACGTC.

The V call is TRBV12-3 or TRBV12-4, the J call TRBJ2-3; no firm D call. CDR3 length: 15 amino acids. Trimming removed 7 bases at V and 4 bases at J, with 18 bases between. The CDR3 spells CASTLGIMSADTQYF. The CDR3 DNA reads TGTGCCAGCACCTTAGGGATAATGAGCGCAGATACGCAGTATTTT.

This clonotype was counted between two and nine times. The chain employs TRBV12-3 or TRBV12-4 and TRBJ1-4; D possibly corresponds to TRBD1 (6 bases). CDR3 size: 14 residues. V was trimmed by 6 bases and J by 7 bases, leaving 15 bases between them. The CDR3 loop reads CASRQGGAGEKLFF. DNA of the CDR3: TGTGCCAGCAGACAAGGGGGGGCTGGTGAAAAACTGTTTTTT.

The rearrangement uses TRBV28 and TRBJ2-3, with TRBD2 matching 10 bases. The length of the CDR3 is 19 residues. The J segment lost 1 base and the V segment lost 6 bases, leaving 16 bases of the junction unmatched. Looked up from germline, CDR1 is MDHEN and CDR2 is SYDVKM. CDR3 nucleotide sequence: TGTGCCAGCAGCCCGGGGCTAGCGGGAGAAGGTTATGGCACAGATACGCAGTATTTT. It specifies CASSPGLAGEGYGTDTQYF.

This clonotype was seen only a few times. This chain uses TRBV6-1 with TRBJ2-1; 9 positions agree with TRBD2. V shed 6 bases, J shed 5 bases, and the junction held 14 bases outside the gene matches. CDR1 and CDR2 from the germline V gene are MNHNS and SASEGT. The CDR3 is made up of 17 amino acids. The CDR3 protein is CASSPYVAGGPDNEQFF. CDR3 bases: TGTGCCAGCAGCCCGTATGTGGCGGGAGGGCCCGACAATGAGCAGTTCTTC.

The chain employs TRBV7-6 and TRBJ2-2; maybe TRBD2 (5 bases). CDR1 and CDR2 from the germline V gene are SGHVS and FNYEAQ. Deletions cut 0 bases from V and 7 bases from J, with 15 bases between. The CDR3 is 16 residues long. This chain's CDR3 is CASSLASDWLGGELFF. For the CDR3, the DNA is TGTGCCAGCAGCTTAGCCTCGGACTGGCTAGGCGGGGAGCTGTTTTTT.

Only a few counts were recorded for this clonotype. The rearrangement joins TRBV20-1 to TRBJ2-3; D is uncertain. Germline V lookup: CDR1 DFQATT, CDR2 SNEGSKA (reference sequence). CDR3 length equals 13 residues. The ends were cut back, 5 bases at V and 5 bases at J, with 14 bases in the middle. CDR3 in DNA: TGCAGTGCTGGGCTAATGGCTCAAGATACGCAGTATTTT. This encodes CSAGLMAQDTQYF.

This clonotype was seen many times. The chain uses TRBV6-1 and TRBJ2-3; TRBD2 aligns across 10 bases. The CDR3 consists of 15 residues. J was trimmed by 4 bases and V by 7 bases; bases with no gene match: 8. CDR1 and CDR2 (germline): MNHNS, SASEGT. The CDR3 here is CASTNSGGRSDTQYF. The CDR3 DNA reads TGTGCCAGCACCAATAGCGGGGGGAGGTCAGATACGCAGTATTTT.

The genes are TRBV12-3 or TRBV12-4 and TRBJ2-2; TRBD1 matches 8 bases. The CDR3 extends over 13 amino acids. The J segment lost 3 bases and the V segment lost 11 bases, leaving 5 bases of the junction unmatched. CDR3 protein: CAADREDTGELFF. As DNA, the CDR3 is TGTGCCGCGGACAGGGAAGACACCGGGGAGCTGTTTTTT.

The V gene is TRBV9, the J gene TRBJ1-4; TRBD1 matches 8 bases. The trim removed 4 bases at V and 1 base at J, leaving 9 bases unmatched. Germline loops: CDR1 SGDLS, CDR2 YYNGEE. CDR3 size: 17 residues. The CDR3 protein is CASSSMTGAVTNEKLFF. The CDR3 nucleotides are TGTGCCAGCAGCTCCATGACAGGGGCGGTAACTAATGAAAAACTGTTTTTT.

As to this clonotype: Germline is not matched at one junction end, which may reflect a read error. The chain carries TRBV18 and TRBJ2-1, with D possibly TRBD2 on 5 matching bases. Germline loops: CDR1 KGHSH, CDR2 LQKENI. The CDR3 sequence is 17 residues long. CDR3 DNA sequence: TGTGTCAGCTCACCACCTGCGGGCTCAAGCTCCTACAATGAGCAGTTCTTC. Translated: CVSSPPAGSSSYNEQFF.

This clonotype was seen a handful of times. The gene calls are TRBV5-1 and TRBJ1-1; possibly TRBD1 for D (5 bases). The CDR3 runs 15 residues. The V gene lost 0 bases and the J gene lost 9 bases, with 18 bases spanning the gap. CDR1 and CDR2 from the germline V gene are SGHRS and YFSETQ. The CDR3 nucleotides are TGCGCCAGCAGCTTGGAAGGACAAGTCACGCCTCAAGCTTTCTTT. Amino acids: CASSLEGQVTPQAFF. The full variable domain, completed using reference TRBV5-1 and TRBJ1-1, is KAGVTQTPRYLIKTRGQQVTLSCSPISGHRSVSWYQQTPGQGLQFLFEYFSETQRNKGNFPGRFSGRQFSNSRSEMNVSTLELGDSALYLCASSLEGQVTPQAFFGQGTRLTVV.

The sample holds a few counts of this clonotype. This chain joins TRBV5-1 and TRBJ1-5, with a weak D call TRBD1 (5 bases). V was shortened by 0 bases and J by 4 bases, with 8 bases between the two germline ends. The germline V gene encodes CDR1 SGHRS and CDR2 YFSETQ. This CDR3 contains 14 residues. Here the CDR3 DNA reads TGCGCCAGCAGCTTGGAGGGGATGAATCAGCCCCAGCATTTT. Translating gives CASSLEGMNQPQHF.

This clonotype has more than one count but fewer than ten. The chain employs TRBV29-1 and TRBJ2-3; TRBD1 agrees at 7 bases. The CDR3 loop spans 12 amino acids. Germline CDR1 and CDR2: SQVTM and ANQGSEA. Losses at the gene ends were 3 bases for V and 9 bases for J; bases not matched to a gene: 6. CDR3: CSVDPGRGTQYF. For the CDR3, the DNA is TGCAGCGTTGATCCTGGCAGGGGGACGCAGTATTTT.

The rearrangement links TRBV13 to TRBJ2-3; D may be TRBD1 (6 bases). Germline CDR1 is PRHDT and CDR2 is FYEKMQ (reference sequence). The germline V and J ends were trimmed by 5 bases and 3 bases, with 15 bases remaining between them. CDR3 length: 15 amino acids. The CDR3 here is CASSPRGQNTDTQYF. The CDR3 region has the DNA TGTGCCAGCAGCCCCAGGGGCCAGAATACAGATACGCAGTATTTT.